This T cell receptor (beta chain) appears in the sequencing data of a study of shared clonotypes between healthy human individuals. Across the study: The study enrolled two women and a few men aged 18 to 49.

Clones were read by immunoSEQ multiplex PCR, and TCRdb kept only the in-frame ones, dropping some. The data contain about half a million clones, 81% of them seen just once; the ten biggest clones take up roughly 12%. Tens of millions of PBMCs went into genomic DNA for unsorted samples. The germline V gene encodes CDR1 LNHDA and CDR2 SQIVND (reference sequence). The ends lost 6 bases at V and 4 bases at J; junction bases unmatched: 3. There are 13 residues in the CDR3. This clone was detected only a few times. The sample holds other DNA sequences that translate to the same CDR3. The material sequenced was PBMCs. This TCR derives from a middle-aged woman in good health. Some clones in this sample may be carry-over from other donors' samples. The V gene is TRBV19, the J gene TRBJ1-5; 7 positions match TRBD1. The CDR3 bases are TGTGCCAGTAGCCGGGACAGAAATCAGCCCCAGCATTTT. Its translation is CASSRDRNQPQHF.